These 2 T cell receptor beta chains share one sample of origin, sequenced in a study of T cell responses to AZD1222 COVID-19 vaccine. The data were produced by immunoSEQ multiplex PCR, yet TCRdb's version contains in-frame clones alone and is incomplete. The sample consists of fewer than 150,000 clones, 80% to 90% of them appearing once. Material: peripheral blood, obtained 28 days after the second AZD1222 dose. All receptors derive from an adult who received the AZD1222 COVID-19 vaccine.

Written as DNA, the CDR3 is TGTGCCAGCAGTGAAGGCGGACACCACTCCTACAATGAGCAGTTCTTC. It is translated as CASSEGGHHSYNEQFF. This chain links TRBV25-1 with TRBJ2-1, with D perhaps matching TRBD1 (5 bases). The germline gives CDR1 MGHDK, CDR2 SYGVNS. The ends were cut back, 2 bases at V and 0 bases at J, with 11 bases in the middle. This CDR3 contains 16 residues.

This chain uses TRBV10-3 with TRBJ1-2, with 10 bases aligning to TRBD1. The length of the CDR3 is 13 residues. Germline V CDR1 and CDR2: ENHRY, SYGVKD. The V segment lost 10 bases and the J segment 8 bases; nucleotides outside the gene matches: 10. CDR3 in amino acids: CANAGTGARGYTF. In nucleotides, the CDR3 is TGTGCCAACGCCGGGACAGGGGCTAGAGGCTACACCTTC.